This TCR beta chain was sequenced for a study of T-cell reconstitution after alpha-beta-depleted transplantation in children. Construction of the TCRbeta library involved unique molecular identifiers. TCRdb itself ran the PCR reads through MiXCR, one entry per CDR3 protein. The sample records around 250,000 distinct CDR3 sequences, 9.9% being singletons. The germline CDR1 and CDR2 sequences are DFQATT and SNEGSKA (reference sequence). The length of the CDR3 is 15 residues. Trimming left V 0 bases short and J 4 bases short, with 14 bases between. The clonotype originates from a human donor who donated a stem cell graft to a child with SCID. Specimen: PBMCs from the stem cell graft donor, collected from the stem cell graft. V usage is TRBV20-1 and J usage is TRBJ2-3; maybe TRBD2 (6 bases). The CDR3 DNA reads TGCAGTGCTAGAGATCAGGAGGGGCCGGCAGATACGCAGTATTTT. This encodes CSARDQEGPADTQYF.